The 26 T cell receptor beta chains listed next were all sequenced from one sample in a study of T-cell reconstitution after alpha-beta-depleted transplantation in children. A TCRbeta library incorporating unique molecular identifiers was prepared. TCRdb recomputed calls from the PCR reads with MiXCR, one row per CDR3 protein. The sample records 750,000 to 950,000 distinct CDR3 sequences, 16% being singletons. The input for sequencing was PBMCs, mostly from graft donor cells, taken 360 days after TCRalphabeta/CD19-depleted stem cell transplant. These receptors were taken from a male patient under 18 who had a stem cell transplant for acute lymphoblastic leukemia, so the T cells may come from the graft donor.

V is TRBV18 and J is TRBJ2-3; tentatively, D is TRBD1 (6 bases). Germline V gene data show CDR1 as KGHSH and CDR2 as LQKENI. This CDR3 region has 17 residues. V was clipped by 3 bases and J by 4 bases, with 20 bases between them. CDR3 region: CASSPQVGTGNADTQYF. The CDR3 DNA sequence: TGTGCCAGCTCACCGCAGGTGGGCACAGGGAACGCAGATACGCAGTATTTT.

This clonotype was counted ten times or more. The V call is TRBV13, the J call TRBJ1-1, with no clear D. V shed 3 bases and J shed 4 bases, with 9 bases lying between them. The CDR3 extends over 13 amino acids. Germline CDR1 is PRHDT and CDR2 is FYEKMQ (reference sequence). CDR3 residues: CASSFGMGTEAFF. CDR3 DNA sequence: TGTGCCAGCAGCTTCGGGATGGGCACTGAAGCTTTCTTT.

This clonotype came up many times. The chain employs TRBV4-1 and TRBJ1-4, with D unresolved. CDR1 and CDR2 from the germline V gene are MGHRA and YSYEKL. The CDR3 is made up of 17 amino acids. V shed 0 bases and J shed 2 bases, with 13 bases lying between them. The CDR3 coding sequence is TGCGCCAGCAGCCAAGAGGTGGCATTGGTCACTAATGAAAAACTGTTTTTT. It translates to CASSQEVALVTNEKLFF.

This clonotype has just a few counts. The gene calls are TRBV7-2 and TRBJ1-4, with unresolved D. CDR3 length equals 18 residues. Germline V gives CDR1 SGHTA, CDR2 FQGNSA. V gave up 3 bases and J gave up 0 bases, with 17 bases separating them. The CDR3 DNA is TGTGCCAGCAGCTTTGGGGTTTTTGCTAGTTCAACTAATGAAAAACTGTTTTTT. Its translation is CASSFGVFASSTNEKLFF. The full variable domain, with the rest looked up from reference TRBV7-2 and TRBJ1-4, is GAGVSQSPSNKVTEKGKDVELRCDPISGHTALYWYRQSLGQGLEFLIYFQGNSAPDKSGLPSDRFSAERTGGSVSTLTIQRTQQEDSAVYLCASSFGVFASSTNEKLFFGSGTQLSVL.

This clonotype was observed many times. J is TRBJ1-1 and V is TRBV5-1; tentative D call: TRBD1 (5 bases). The CDR3 totals 15 residues. The germline V gene encodes CDR1 SGHRS and CDR2 YFSETQ. Trimming removed 0 bases at V and 0 bases at J, with 9 bases between. CDR3 nucleotides: TGCGCCAGCAGCTTGGTTCAGGGCATGAACACTGAAGCTTTCTTT. As protein: CASSLVQGMNTEAFF.

This clonotype has at least ten counts. The V and J genes are TRBV27 and TRBJ2-7; 9 nucleotides agree with TRBD1. Trimming took 4 bases from V and 3 from J; bases not matched to a gene: 1. The CDR3 spans 13 residues. CDR1 is MNHEY and CDR2 is SMNVEV in the germline V gene (reference sequence). This chain's CDR3 is CASSWTGDYEQYF. As DNA, the CDR3 is TGTGCCAGCAGTTGGACAGGGGACTACGAGCAGTACTTC.

This clonotype was detected once. This chain connects TRBV29-1 to TRBJ1-1; the D is unclear. CDR1 is SQVTM, CDR2 ANQGSEA, per germline. CDR3 length: 14 residues. Trimming left V 5 bases short and J 4 bases short, with 17 bases between. This chain's CDR3 is CSVFAGGRTTEAFF. Written as DNA, the CDR3 is TGCAGCGTTTTTGCCGGCGGCAGAACCACTGAAGCTTTCTTT.

The chain combines TRBV29-1 with TRBJ2-7; either TRBD1 or TRBD2 may fit D (6 bases each). The V and J ends lost 4 bases and 0 bases respectively, with 13 bases between them. The CDR3 sequence is 14 residues long. In germline, CDR1 is SQVTM, CDR2 ANQGSEA. The CDR3, as DNA: TGCAGCGTTGGAGGGGGGTTCTCCTCCTACGAGCAGTACTTC. Translating it yields CSVGGGFSSYEQYF.

The table lists this clonotype with many counts. The V call is TRBV5-1, the J call TRBJ2-7; 12 bases match TRBD2. Germline trimming cut 2 bases from V and 6 bases from J; bases unmatched to any gene: 9. Germline V gives CDR1 SGHRS, CDR2 YFSETQ. The CDR3 totals 16 residues. The chain's CDR3 is CASSFYRLAGVSEQYF. The CDR3 bases are TGCGCCAGCAGCTTCTACCGACTAGCGGGAGTTTCCGAGCAGTACTTC. Full variable domain (missing parts from reference TRBV5-1 and TRBJ2-7): KAGVTQTPRYLIKTRGQQVTLSCSPISGHRSVSWYQQTPGQGLQFLFEYFSETQRNKGNFPGRFSGRQFSNSRSEMNVSTLELGDSALYLCASSFYRLAGVSEQYFGPGTRLTVT.

The rearrangement joins TRBV4-1 to TRBJ2-1, with D tentatively TRBD2 (6 bases). This CDR3 has 17 residues. CDR1 and CDR2 (germline): MGHRA, YSYEKL. Trimming cost V 4 bases and J 6 bases, with 22 bases left between them. CDR3 coding DNA: TGCGCCAGCAGCCGCACCCGGGGGACTGACCGGCGCAATGAGCAGTTCTTC. It yields the protein CASSRTRGTDRRNEQFF.

This chain links TRBV20-1 with TRBJ2-7; no clear D gene. The V gene's germline CDR1 is DFQATT and CDR2 SNEGSKA (reference sequence). This CDR3 contains 13 residues. Deletions cut 2 bases from V and 1 base from J, with 9 bases between. CDR3 residues: CSARTPASYEQYF. The CDR3 DNA reads as TGCAGTGCTAGAACCCCGGCGTCCTACGAGCAGTACTTC.

V is TRBV12-3 or TRBV12-4 and J is TRBJ2-5; the D call may be TRBD1 or TRBD2 (8 bases each). The CDR3 totals 17 residues. Trimming cost V 4 bases and J 5 bases, with 23 bases left between them. The chain's CDR3 is CASSSGTGAPGGETQYF. The CDR3 DNA reads as TGTGCCAGCAGTTCGGGGACAGGAGCTCCGGGGGGGGAGACCCAGTACTTC.

The CDR3 reads CASSLGSRGWEQFF. CDR3 DNA: TGCGCCAGCAGCTTGGGTAGCAGGGGGTGGGAGCAGTTCTTC. V and J are TRBV5-1 and TRBJ2-1, with 7 nucleotides matching TRBD1. The CDR3 is 14 amino acids. J was trimmed by 10 bases and V by 0 bases; bases with no gene match: 7. Germline V lookup: CDR1 SGHRS, CDR2 YFSETQ.

The chain combines TRBV7-9 with TRBJ2-2; 10 bases fit TRBD2. The V and J ends lost 6 bases and 4 bases, in that order; junction bases with no gene match: 8. CDR3 size: 16 residues. Per germline, CDR1 SEHNR and CDR2 FQNEAQ (reference sequence). The CDR3 DNA is TGTGCCAGCAGACACTTAGCGGGAGGAGGCACCGGGGAGCTGTTTTTT. Translating it yields CASRHLAGGGTGELFF. Full variable domain (outside the CDR3, taken from reference TRBV7-9 and TRBJ2-2): DTGVSQNPRHKITKRGQNVTFRCDPISEHNRLYWYRQTLGQGPEFLTYFQNEAQLEKSRLLSDRFSAERPKGSFSTLEIQRTEQGDSAMYLCASRHLAGGGTGELFFGEGSRLTVL.

The chain joins TRBV30 to TRBJ1-1; no firm D call. Germline V gene lookup returns CDR1 GTSNPN and CDR2 SVGIG (reference sequence). The CDR3 is made up of 12 amino acids. CDR3 sequence: CAYGRPGAEAFF. CDR3 in DNA: TGTGCTTACGGGCGACCCGGAGCTGAAGCTTTCTTT.

This clonotype was seen many times. This chain links TRBV12-3 or TRBV12-4 with TRBJ1-5, with D maybe TRBD1 (6 bases). The CDR3 contains 14 residues. Between the trimmed V and J ends, which lost 7 bases and 7 bases, there was a span of 17 bases. The CDR3 region is CASTSWGHGQPQHF. The CDR3 DNA sequence: TGTGCCAGCACCTCGTGGGGGCATGGACAGCCCCAGCATTTT.

The chain couples TRBV9 to TRBJ1-1; weak D call: TRBD1 (5 bases). Germline V gene lookup returns CDR1 SGDLS and CDR2 YYNGEE. CDR3 length equals 15 residues. Trimming pared 0 bases from V and 3 bases from J, leaving 12 bases between. CDR3 sequence reads: CASSVEGLGDTEAFF. The CDR3 DNA follows: TGTGCCAGCAGCGTAGAGGGGCTCGGGGACACTGAAGCTTTCTTT.

In its sample, this clonotype was seen many times. The genes are TRBV20-1 and TRBJ2-5, with a tentative D call TRBD2 (5 bases). In germline, CDR1 is DFQATT, CDR2 SNEGSKA (reference sequence). V lost 3 bases, J lost 5 bases, and 16 bases lay in between. The CDR3 spans 14 residues. CDR3: CSASLRVVSETQYF. The DNA for the CDR3 is TGCAGTGCTAGTTTGCGGGTAGTATCCGAGACCCAGTACTTC.

This sequence joins TRBV5-1 and TRBJ2-3; no definite D call. The V and J ends lost 6 bases and 2 bases respectively, with 10 bases between them. The CDR3 loop spans 13 amino acids. Looked up from germline, CDR1 is SGHRS and CDR2 is YFSETQ. CDR3 coding DNA: TGCGCCAGCAAGGGCGGATTCACAGATACGCAGTATTTT. It codes for CASKGGFTDTQYF.

V usage is TRBV5-1 and J usage is TRBJ2-5, with 9 bases that match TRBD2. CDR3 length: 16 amino acids. Germline V lookup: CDR1 SGHRS, CDR2 YFSETQ. The V and J ends lost 0 bases and 0 bases, in that order; junction bases with no gene match: 3. In DNA, the CDR3 is TGCGCCAGCAGCTTGGTTCCTAGCGGGAACCAAGAGACCCAGTACTTC. Translating it yields CASSLVPSGNQETQYF.

This clonotype was observed a handful of times. V is TRBV29-1 and J is TRBJ1-2; 8 bases fit TRBD1. The CDR3 totals 14 residues. The V gene end was trimmed by 7 bases and the J gene end by 4 bases; junction bases not matched to a gene: 11. The germline V gene has CDR1 SQVTM and CDR2 ANQGSEA. The CDR3 loop is CSARTGNSVYGYTF. CDR3 sequence (DNA): TGCAGCGCTCGGACAGGGAACTCTGTCTATGGCTACACCTTC.

This clonotype was found a few times. The chain employs TRBV11-2 and TRBJ1-5; weak D call: TRBD1 (6 bases). Trimming removed 4 bases from V and 6 bases from J, with 7 bases in between. CDR3 length: 12 amino acids. CDR1 and CDR2 (germline): SGHAT, FQNNGV. The CDR3 sequence is CASSSDSQPQHF. As DNA, the CDR3 is TGTGCCAGCAGCTCGGACAGTCAGCCCCAGCATTTT.

This chain connects TRBV29-1 to TRBJ1-2, with D possibly TRBD1 on 5 matching bases. This CDR3 has 11 amino acids. The V gene lost 7 bases and the J gene lost 0 bases, with 6 bases spanning the gap. The germline CDR1 and CDR2 sequences are SQVTM and ANQGSEA. The CDR3 nucleotides read TGCAGCGGACAGTCTAACTATGGCTACACCTTC. It encodes CSGQSNYGYTF.

The chain links TRBV12-3 or TRBV12-4 to TRBJ2-1, with no clear D. The CDR3 spans 14 residues. V shed 4 bases and J shed 8 bases, with 15 bases lying between them. CDR3 nucleotides: TGTGCCAGCAGTTCCCAGGTCGGCGGCGATGAGCAGTTCTTC. Translation: CASSSQVGGDEQFF.

This clonotype has a count of ten or more. V is TRBV5-1 and J is TRBJ2-5; 9 bases are a match to TRBD1. Germline V lookup: CDR1 SGHRS, CDR2 YFSETQ. V lost 2 bases to trimming and J lost 4 bases; unmatched junction nucleotides: 9. The CDR3 has 16 amino acids. The DNA of the CDR3 is TGCGCCAGCAGCTTCCCTAAAACAGGGGGCGCAGAGACCCAGTACTTC. Its translation is CASSFPKTGGAETQYF.

The chain carries TRBV20-1 and TRBJ2-3; 13 bases are shared with TRBD2. The CDR3 has 14 amino acids. Germline-derived CDR1 and CDR2 are DFQATT and SNEGSKA (reference sequence). The CDR3 DNA reads as TGCAGCAAGCGGACTAGCGGGAGCGCAGATACGCAGTATTTT. As protein: CSKRTSGSADTQYF.